Reported below is one T cell receptor (beta chain). These data belong to a study of blood T cell repertoires in COVID-19. This CDR3 is built from 14 residues. From germline, CDR1 is SGDLS and CDR2 YYNGEE. The V end was cut by 1 base, the J end by 1 base, with 8 bases between. Using immunoSEQ multiplex PCR, the repertoire was profiled, and TCRdb retains in-frame clones only, with some absent. There are 200,000 to 300,000 clones in the sample; roughly 86% occur only once, and over 5% lies in the top ten. The rearrangement links TRBV9 to TRBJ2-5; D is unclear. The material sequenced was peripheral blood. This clonotype was obtained from a woman aged 55-70 years with COVID-19, enrolled during active disease. CDR3 coding DNA: TGTGCCAGCAGCGTAACTTTCTTCCAAGAGACCCAGTACTTC. Amino acids: CASSVTFFQETQYF.